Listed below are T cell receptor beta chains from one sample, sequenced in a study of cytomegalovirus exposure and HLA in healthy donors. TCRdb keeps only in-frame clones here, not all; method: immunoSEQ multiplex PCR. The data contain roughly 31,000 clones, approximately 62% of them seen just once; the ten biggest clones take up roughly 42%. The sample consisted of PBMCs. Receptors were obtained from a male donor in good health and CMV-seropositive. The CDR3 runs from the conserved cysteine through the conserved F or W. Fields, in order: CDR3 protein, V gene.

CDR3 protein: CASSLTGDTEAFF; V gene: TRBV7-3
CDR3 protein: CASKRVNQPQHF; V gene: TRBV19
CDR3 protein: CASSPTVQSSYEQYF; V gene: TRBV7-9
CDR3 protein: CAWSATKGSTYNEQFF; V gene: TRBV30
CDR3 protein: CASSGSGRATSEQFF; V gene: TRBV6-1
CDR3 protein: CASSLGTSGRRRGNTQYF; V gene: TRBV7-2
CDR3 protein: CASSLGGGNQPQHF; V gene: TRBV5-4
CDR3 protein: CASSYFGGNEKLFF; V gene: TRBV6-5
CDR3 protein: CAWRSRADSGNTIYF; V gene: TRBV30
CDR3 protein: CASTLGLAAYEQYF; V gene: TRBV5-6
CDR3 protein: CASSGQGAADTEAFF; V gene: TRBV9
CDR3 protein: CASSAPGQGLHEQYF; V gene: TRBV28
CDR3 protein: CASSLSNTGTDTQYF; V gene: TRBV5-1
CDR3 protein: CASSRAGVGVVGEKLFF; V gene: TRBV5-1
CDR3 protein: CASSLRDIYGYTF; V gene: TRBV5-5
CDR3 protein: CASSGQQAYEQYF; V gene: TRBV6-1
CDR3 protein: CASSPRLSNTEAFF; V gene: TRBV5-6
CDR3 protein: CASSPLGGTTDTQYF; V gene: TRBV18
CDR3 protein: CASSLIAGSSTDTQYF; V gene: TRBV5-1
CDR3 protein: CASSNRQGAGGYTF; V gene: TRBV5-4
CDR3 protein: CASSAKGPVSGNTIYF; V gene: TRBV6-1
CDR3 protein: CASRLGQGTRGAFF; V gene: TRBV19
CDR3 protein: CASSAITGANEKLFF; V gene: TRBV2
CDR3 protein: CASGWTGGITEAFF; V gene: TRBV11-2
CDR3 protein: CASSEIVTSVSPLHF; V gene: TRBV10-2
CDR3 protein: CASSPTQVNTEAFF; V gene: TRBV5-1
CDR3 protein: CASSELAGNTQYF; V gene: TRBV27
CDR3 protein: CASSRQISTNTEAFF; V gene: TRBV5-1
CDR3 protein: CASSQGLWGQGNQPQHF; V gene: TRBV4-1
CDR3 protein: CASSPGDPPGEQYF; V gene: TRBV6-5
CDR3 protein: CASSPSGASNQPQHF; V gene: TRBV6-1
CDR3 protein: CATLAGGTDTQYF; V gene: TRBV10-3
CDR3 protein: CASREPGQGTEKLFF; V gene: TRBV6-6
CDR3 protein: CASSLVMGSGYTF; V gene: TRBV7-8
CDR3 protein: CASSQMDWGREQGETQYF; V gene: TRBV4-2
CDR3 protein: CASSSDMNYGYTF; V gene: TRBV5-1
CDR3 protein: CASKRGLNEKLFF; V gene: TRBV2
CDR3 protein: CASSYNRGDYGYTF; V gene: TRBV6-5
CDR3 protein: CASSVLPGQGAYGYTF; V gene: TRBV6-1
CDR3 protein: CAWEGDIANTGELFF; V gene: TRBV30
CDR3 protein: CASSRLAGEQETQYF; V gene: TRBV5-1
CDR3 protein: CASSYSDRARFYEQFF; V gene: TRBV6-5
CDR3 protein: CASSLGGGATGANVLTF; V gene: TRBV5-6
CDR3 protein: CASSGGGQTGELFF; V gene: TRBV5-4
CDR3 protein: CAWHRQGLGYEQYF; V gene: TRBV30
CDR3 protein: CASSNRSRGGRAYEQYF; V gene: TRBV21-1
CDR3 protein: CASSLAPGLNYGYTF; V gene: TRBV5-1
CDR3 protein: CASSLASGSGTGELFF; V gene: TRBV5-4
CDR3 protein: CASSPRGRGTTDTQYF; V gene: TRBV5-6
CDR3 protein: CAWSWEGSSSGANVLTF; V gene: TRBV30
CDR3 protein: CASSLDMAGRSYNEQFF; V gene: TRBV11-2
CDR3 protein: CASSEGQGASGELFF; V gene: TRBV5-6
CDR3 protein: CASSYRDEQYF; V gene: TRBV7-9
CDR3 protein: CASSLGLGNTGELFF; V gene: TRBV7-7
CDR3 protein: CASSLVGLSGAKTQYF; V gene: TRBV28
CDR3 protein: CASSEEGSGRYEQYF; V gene: TRBV6-1
CDR3 protein: CASSIEEAGEAFF; V gene: TRBV19